This TCR beta chain was found in a study of T cell repertoires in cytomegalovirus infection (dated by TCRdb to about 2019). Turning to the overall study: Recently identified HLA-C-restricted CMV epitopes, whose presentation resists viral immunomodulation, were targeted by peptide stimulations together with well-studied HLA-B-restricted epitopes. Donor HLA type was relevant to the analysis, because carriage of CMV infection together with the matching HLA type was indicated by public TCR beta signatures. What the study reported, not specific to this receptor: In the ex vivo response, HLA-C-restricted CMV-specific TCR beta clonotypes were dominant, and in two of eight donors the single most frequent clonotype came from this HLA-C-restricted group. In both this cohort and an independent roughly 330-donor cohort, the cumulative frequency of public TCR beta family members distinguished carriers of CMV infection plus the relevant HLA type.

Sequencing was performed on an Illumina HiSeq 1500. TCRdb reran the public reads through fastp at Q25 and MiXCR, keeping productive beta chains. Identical CDR3 protein sequences are pooled into one entry, listed with their most common genes and DNA. In this sample the table shows around 340,000 distinct CDR3 sequences, roughly 29% of which occur a single time. The ten largest clones take up around 18% of the sample. Read against the paper, the sample's treatment or condition label means: in vitro stimulation with specific CMV peptide epitopes to enrich CMV-specific T cells. The CDR3 holds 12 amino acids from the cysteine to the phenylalanine. Only CDR3 DNA is held: 36 bases, read in frame from base 1. In the germline V gene, CDR1 corresponds to MNHEY and CDR2 to SVGAGI. After removal of 6 bases from V and 6 bases from J, the junction retains 3 bases not matched to a gene. This clonotype was recorded once. Its antigen specificity is not known. No base quality information exists; no much larger clone differs at one position. On its own, one read is weak support.

The receptor comes from a human donor in good health (CMV status not recorded). Some clones in this sample may be carry-over from other donors' samples. Sequences were derived from cultured PBMCs, sampled from culture after CMV antigen stimulation. In this chain, TRBV6-5 is recombined with TRBJ1-1, with 8 junctional bases fitting TRBD1. DNA sequence: TGTGCCAGCAGGACAGGGGCGGCTGAAGCTTTCTTT. Its coded protein is CASRTGAAEAFF.